This TCR beta chain was retrieved from a study of CXCR3 chemokines and chemotherapy response in bladder cancer (dated by TCRdb to between 2021 and 2023). With respect to the entire study: The study set out to examine whether the activity of the CXCR3 chemokine system within tumors predicted response to chemotherapy in human bladder cancer.

CDR3 length: 15 amino acids, cysteine to phenylalanine. The DNA shown is the 45-base CDR3, in frame from base 1. Compared with germline, V lacks 1 base and J lacks 10 bases; bases without a gene match: 9. According to the germline V gene (reference sequence), CDR1 reads GTSNPN and CDR2 reads SVGIG. The protocol used for the library was PCR. The listed sequencing device is Illumina HiSeq 2500. TCRdb handled the public reads itself, with Q25 trimming in fastp and clone calling in MiXCR, and kept productive beta chains. Rows with a matching CDR3 protein are joined into one entry that keeps the most common DNA and genes. Recorded for this sample are 2,000 or so distinct CDR3 sequences; about a sixth of them occurred a single time. The ten largest clones take up 33% of the sample. This clonotype was recorded at least ten times. Its binding antigen is unknown. No quality values exist for individual bases; no much larger clone is one base distant.

The receptor chain draws on TRBV30 and TRBJ2-1; TRBD2 matches 11 bases in the middle. Sampling took place from a patient whose treatment included neoadjuvant chemotherapy. The TCR originated in a human donor with bladder cancer that responded to neoadjuvant chemotherapy. The DNA reads TGTGCCTGGAGTGGGACTAGCGGGCATTCGGAGGAGCAGTTCTTC. Translated, it gives CAWSGTSGHSEEQFF. With all but the CDR3 taken from the reference TRBV30 and TRBJ2-1 genes, the full variable domain is: SQTIHQWPATLVQPVGSPLSLECTVEGTSNPNLYWYRQAAGRGLQLLFYSVGIGQISSEVPQNLSASRPQDRQFILSSKKLLLSDSGFYLCAWSGTSGHSEEQFFGPGTRLTVL.